The 14 T cell receptor beta chains below all came from one sample that was sequenced in a study of cytomegalovirus exposure and HLA in healthy donors. PCR employed 60 Vbeta and 13 Jbeta primers. TCRdb keeps only in-frame clones here, not all; method: immunoSEQ multiplex PCR. The sample lists about 250,000 clones; around 84% were seen once. The sequencing input was PBMCs. These receptors all come from a girl aged 2-10 years in good health and CMV-seronegative.

Only one count was recorded for this clone. The rearrangement links TRBV23-1 to TRBJ2-3; 7 bases are a match to TRBD2. TRBV23-1 is designated an ORF whose function remains uncertain. V lost 4 bases to trimming and J lost 4 bases; unmatched junction nucleotides: 11. The CDR3 contains 16 residues. CDR3 sequence: CASSRAGGRSSDTQYF. The CDR3 coding sequence is TGCGCCAGCAGTCGGGCCGGCGGGAGATCATCAGATACGCAGTATTTT.

The chain joins TRBV29-1 to TRBJ1-2, with D perhaps TRBD1 (5 bases). The germline V gene encodes CDR1 SQVTM and CDR2 ANQGSEA. The length of the CDR3 is 16 residues. The V and J ends lost 3 bases and 3 bases respectively, with 20 bases between them. The CDR3 is CSVDTGLPKGDYGYTF. CDR3 bases: TGCAGCGTTGATACGGGACTCCCTAAAGGGGACTATGGCTACACCTTC.

The sample holds a few counts of this clone. The chain employs TRBV11-2 and TRBJ2-7; 8 nucleotides line up with TRBD1. Germline assignment: CDR1 SGHAT and CDR2 FQNNGV. The CDR3 is 17 residues long. J gave up 0 bases and V 5 bases, and 12 bases lay outside the gene matches. CDR3 residues: CASSLNTGTGLSYEQYF. The CDR3 nucleotides are TGTGCCAGCAGCCTTAATACCGGGACAGGCCTCTCCTACGAGCAGTACTTC.

This chain joins TRBV5-6 and TRBJ2-3, with 11 bases identical to TRBD2. CDR1 SGHDT and CDR2 YYEEEE come from the germline V gene. The V gene end was trimmed by 3 bases and the J gene end by 5 bases; junction bases not matched to a gene: 11. This CDR3 has 17 residues. The CDR3 nucleotides read TGTGCCAGCAGCTCGGATTTAGCGGGGGGGCTGGGAGATACGCAGTATTTT. Translated: CASSSDLAGGLGDTQYF.

V and J are TRBV6-4 and TRBJ2-1; possibly TRBD2 for D (5 bases). The CDR3 sequence is 15 residues long. Germline V gives CDR1 MRHNA, CDR2 SNTAGT. The germline V and J ends were trimmed by 3 bases and 4 bases, with 13 bases remaining between them. The CDR3 sequence: CASSDEDSPYNEQFF. In DNA form, the CDR3 reads TGTGCCAGCAGTGATGAGGACTCTCCATACAATGAGCAGTTCTTC.

The V gene is TRBV30, the J gene TRBJ1-5; D might be TRBD1 (5 bases). Germline CDR1 GTSNPN, CDR2 SVGIG (reference sequence). The CDR3 length is 13 residues. V gave up 2 bases and J gave up 3 bases, with 8 bases separating them. The CDR3 spells CAWSSQDNQPQHF. The DNA of the CDR3 is TGTGCCTGGAGTTCACAGGACAATCAGCCCCAGCATTTT.

V gene TRBV25-1 combines with J gene TRBJ1-1; no reliable D call. Germline loops: CDR1 MGHDK, CDR2 SYGVNS. CDR3 size: 12 residues. Trimming removed 5 bases at V and 5 bases at J, with 9 bases between. CDR3 DNA: TGTGCCAGCAGTAGAGGCGGGACTGAAGCTTTCTTT. Translated, it gives CASSRGGTEAFF. Together with reference TRBV25-1 and TRBJ1-1, the CDR3 gives the full variable domain: EADIYQTPRYLVIGTGKKITLECSQTMGHDKMYWYQQDPGMELHLIHYSYGVNSTEKGDLSSESTVSRIRTEHFPLTLESARPSHTSQYLCASSRGGTEAFFGQGTRLTVV.

Of note for this clone: In the same sample, other DNA sequences code for this CDR3. The chain employs TRBV7-9 and TRBJ1-1, with a tentative D call TRBD1 (5 bases). This CDR3 comprises 14 residues. The V end lost 0 bases, the J end lost 0 bases, and 5 bases lay between the germline ends. CDR1 and CDR2 from the germline V gene are SEHNR and FQNEAQ (reference sequence). CDR3 amino acids: CASSLAGVNTEAFF. The CDR3 coding sequence is TGTGCCAGCAGCTTAGCAGGGGTGAACACTGAAGCTTTCTTT.

The chain employs TRBV14 and TRBJ1-6, with 7 bases that match TRBD1. Looked up from germline, CDR1 is SGHDN and CDR2 is FVKESK. J was trimmed by 3 bases and V by 1 base; bases with no gene match: 0. The CDR3 covers 15 residues. The CDR3 spells CASSQGDSYNSPLHF. The CDR3 DNA reads as TGTGCCAGCAGCCAAGGGGACAGCTATAATTCACCCCTCCACTTT.

The chain has TRBV5-1 and TRBJ2-1; 9 bases align to TRBD1. The V gene end was trimmed by 0 bases and the J gene end by 7 bases; junction bases not matched to a gene: 8. This CDR3 comprises 16 residues. Germline values: CDR1 SGHRS, CDR2 YFSETQ. The CDR3 region is CASSLASGTGSNEQFF. CDR3 coding DNA: TGCGCCAGCAGCTTGGCCTCCGGGACAGGGTCAAATGAGCAGTTCTTC. The entire variable domain, with the rest obtained from reference TRBV5-1 and TRBJ2-1, is as follows: KAGVTQTPRYLIKTRGQQVTLSCSPISGHRSVSWYQQTPGQGLQFLFEYFSETQRNKGNFPGRFSGRQFSNSRSEMNVSTLELGDSALYLCASSLASGTGSNEQFFGPGTRLTVL.

The chain is built from TRBV7-9 and TRBJ2-1; TRBD2 aligns across 8 bases. The CDR3 runs to 16 residues. From germline, CDR1 is SEHNR and CDR2 FQNEAQ (reference sequence). J lost 3 bases, V lost 5 bases, and 9 bases had no gene match. This CDR3 reads CASSPRLATGYNEQFF. CDR3 nucleotides: TGTGCCAGCAGCCCCCGACTAGCGACCGGCTACAATGAGCAGTTCTTC.

V usage is TRBV19 and J usage is TRBJ2-3, with TRBD2 identical over 8 bases. Germline CDR1 is LNHDA and CDR2 is SQIVND (reference sequence). V was pared by 3 bases and J by 2 bases, with 7 bases of the junction left unmatched. This CDR3 contains 16 residues. The DNA of the CDR3 is TGTGCCAGTAGTATGGTCGGGAGGGGCACCACAGATACGCAGTATTTT. Protein product: CASSMVGRGTTDTQYF.

This rearrangement joins TRBV6-1 to TRBJ1-1; possible D gene TRBD1, 5 bases. From germline, CDR1 is MNHNS and CDR2 SASEGT. CDR3 length: 17 residues. The V and J ends lost 2 bases and 3 bases respectively, with 19 bases between them. DNA of the CDR3: TGTGCCAGCAGTGAATGGAGGGGCGCGGATAAGGACACTGAAGCTTTCTTT. This sequence encodes CASSEWRGADKDTEAFF.

The gene calls are TRBV5-1 and TRBJ1-1; tentative D call: TRBD1 (6 bases). The CDR3 length is 16 residues. Trimming left V 2 bases short and J 2 bases short, with 16 bases between. Germline CDR1 is SGHRS and CDR2 is YFSETQ. This CDR3 reads CASSFRRTVPNTEAFF. CDR3 sequence (DNA): TGCGCCAGCAGCTTCCGTCGGACAGTCCCTAACACTGAAGCTTTCTTT.